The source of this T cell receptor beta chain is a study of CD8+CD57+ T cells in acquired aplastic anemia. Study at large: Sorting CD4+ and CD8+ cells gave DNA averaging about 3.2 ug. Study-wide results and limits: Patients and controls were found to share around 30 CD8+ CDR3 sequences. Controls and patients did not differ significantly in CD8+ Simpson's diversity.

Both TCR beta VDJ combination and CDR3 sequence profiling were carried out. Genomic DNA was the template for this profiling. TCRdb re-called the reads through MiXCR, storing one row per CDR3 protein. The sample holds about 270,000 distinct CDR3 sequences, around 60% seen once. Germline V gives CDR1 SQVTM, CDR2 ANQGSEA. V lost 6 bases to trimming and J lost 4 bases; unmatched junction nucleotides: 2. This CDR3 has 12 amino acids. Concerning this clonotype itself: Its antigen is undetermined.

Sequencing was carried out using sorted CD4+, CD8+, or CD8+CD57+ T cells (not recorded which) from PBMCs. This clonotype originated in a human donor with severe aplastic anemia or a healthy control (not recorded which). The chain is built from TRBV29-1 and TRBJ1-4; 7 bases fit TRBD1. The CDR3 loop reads CSVGQFNEKLFF. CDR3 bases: TGCAGCGTGGGACAGTTTAATGAAAAACTGTTTTTT.